Listed here are 4 T cell receptor beta chains from one sample, sequenced in a study of T cells after yellow fever vaccination (dated by TCRdb to about 2019). The library was obtained by 5' RACE. This sample was sequenced with an Illumina HiSeq 2500. Using fastp at Q25 and MiXCR, TCRdb reprocessed the public reads and kept productive beta chains. Records with the same CDR3 protein are collapsed into one entry carrying the most frequent genes and DNA. The sample contains 500,000 to 650,000 distinct CDR3 sequences, over 9% of them found a single time. The ten largest make up about 16% of the sample. The treatment or condition label of this sample denotes: live attenuated yellow fever vaccine strain. The sequenced sample was PBMCs, obtained on the day of the yellow fever booster vaccination. These receptors all come from a man aged 25-45 years who received the YFV17D yellow fever vaccine.

The V and J genes are TRBV4-3 and TRBJ2-7, with 7 bases fitting TRBD1. The CDR3 loop spans 15 amino acids. Trimming took 2 bases from V and 0 from J; bases not matched to a gene: 4. Germline V lookup: CDR1 LGHNA, CDR2 YSLEER. The CDR3 DNA reads as TGCGCCAGCAGCCAAAGGACAGGAAGCTCCTACGAGCAGTACTTC. Translated: CASSQRTGSSYEQYF.

This clonotype turned up a few times. V and J are TRBV7-3 and TRBJ1-1; D may be TRBD1 (5 bases). Germline values: CDR1 SGHTA, CDR2 FQGTGA. The CDR3 length is 14 residues. Trimming cost V 5 bases and J 0 bases, with 10 bases left between them. CDR3 in amino acids: CASSPAGMNTEAFF. CDR3 bases: TGTGCCAGCAGCCCGGCAGGGATGAACACTGAAGCTTTCTTT.

The chain carries TRBV7-2 and TRBJ2-7; TRBD2 matches at 12 bases. The CDR3 is 14 residues long. With 7 bases clipped from V and 4 bases from J, the junction kept 5 bases outside the gene matches. Germline CDR1 reads SGHTA; CDR2 reads FQGNSA. CDR3 region: CASTGTSGPYEQYF. Written as DNA, the CDR3 is TGTGCCAGCACCGGGACTAGCGGGCCTTACGAGCAGTACTTC.

V and J are TRBV5-6 and TRBJ2-7, with TRBD1 matching 7 bases. Germline CDR1 SGHDT, CDR2 YYEEEE. CDR3 length: 18 residues. Germline trimming cut 5 bases from V and 0 bases from J; bases unmatched to any gene: 17. The CDR3 sequence: CASSAGTELLTDSYEQYF. The CDR3 DNA is TGTGCCAGCAGTGCCGGGACAGAACTTCTCACCGACTCCTACGAGCAGTACTTC.